The 5 T cell receptor beta chains below come from one sample, sequenced in a study of CD8 T cells in ankylosing spondylitis. Study-level points and caveats: About 8 highly homologous variants formed a TCR beta motif that appeared characteristic of ankylosing spondylitis blood.

These TCRs are of unknown antigen specificity. TCRdb independently ran MiXCR on the 5' RACE reads; one entry per CDR3 protein. The table shows more than 400,000 distinct CDR3 sequences, with under 5.5% occurring only once. The sequenced sample consisted of blood, either unsorted or a sorted T cell fraction (not recorded which). The source is a male donor with ankylosing spondylitis.

This clonotype was counted many times. V usage is TRBV20-1 and J usage is TRBJ1-2, with 9 bases that match TRBD1. Germline lookup yields CDR1 DFQATT and CDR2 SNEGSKA (reference sequence). Losses at the gene ends were 2 bases for V and 3 bases for J; bases not matched to a gene: 10. This CDR3 region has 16 residues. As DNA, the CDR3 is TGCAGTGCTAGACAAAGGGACAGGGAACGTCACTATGGCTACACCTTC. Its translation: CSARQRDRERHYGYTF.

This clonotype was picked up many times. The rearrangement joins TRBV2 to TRBJ2-5; no clear D. The CDR3 has 12 residues. CDR1 is SNHLY, CDR2 FYNNEI, per germline. V was shortened by 3 bases and J by 13 bases, with 15 bases between the two germline ends. The CDR3 bases are TGTGCCAGCAGTGATTCTACAGCCGTGAGGTACTTC. This encodes CASSDSTAVRYF.

A few counts support this clonotype. V is TRBV29-1 and J is TRBJ2-1; TRBD2 matches 11 bases. After removal of 4 bases from V and 7 bases from J, the junction contained 6 bases not matched to a gene. The V gene's germline CDR1 is SQVTM and CDR2 ANQGSEA. CDR3 length: 14 amino acids. CDR3: CSVVWLAGGNEQFF. In DNA, the CDR3 is TGCAGCGTTGTCTGGCTAGCGGGAGGTAATGAGCAGTTCTTC.

This clonotype occurred many times. The chain carries TRBV7-2 and TRBJ1-6, with TRBD1 identical over 9 bases. The J segment lost 7 bases and the V segment lost 4 bases, leaving 2 bases of the junction unmatched. Germline V CDR1 and CDR2: SGHTA, FQGNSA. The CDR3 sequence is 14 residues long. This chain's CDR3 is CASSSDRGNSPLHF. CDR3 sequence (DNA): TGTGCCAGCAGCTCGGACAGGGGAAATTCACCCCTCCACTTT.

This clonotype was counted ten times or more. The chain combines TRBV30 with TRBJ1-1; D may be TRBD1 (5 bases). V was clipped by 3 bases and J by 0 bases, with 11 bases between them. Per the germline V gene, CDR1 is GTSNPN and CDR2 is SVGIG (reference sequence). The CDR3 is 14 residues long. The CDR3 loop reads CAWRIQELNTEAFF. CDR3 coding DNA: TGTGCCTGGAGGATACAGGAATTGAACACTGAAGCTTTCTTT.